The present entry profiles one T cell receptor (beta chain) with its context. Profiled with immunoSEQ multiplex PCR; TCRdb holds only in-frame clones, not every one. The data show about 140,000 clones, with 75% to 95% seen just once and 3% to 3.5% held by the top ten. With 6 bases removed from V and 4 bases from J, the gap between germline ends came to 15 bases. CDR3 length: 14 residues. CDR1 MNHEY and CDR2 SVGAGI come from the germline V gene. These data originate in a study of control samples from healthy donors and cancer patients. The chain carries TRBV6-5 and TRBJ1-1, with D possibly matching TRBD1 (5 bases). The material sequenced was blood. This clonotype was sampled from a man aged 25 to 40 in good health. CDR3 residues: CASSRGQTGTEAFF. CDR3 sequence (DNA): TGTGCCAGCAGCCGAGGACAAACGGGCACTGAAGCTTTCTTT.